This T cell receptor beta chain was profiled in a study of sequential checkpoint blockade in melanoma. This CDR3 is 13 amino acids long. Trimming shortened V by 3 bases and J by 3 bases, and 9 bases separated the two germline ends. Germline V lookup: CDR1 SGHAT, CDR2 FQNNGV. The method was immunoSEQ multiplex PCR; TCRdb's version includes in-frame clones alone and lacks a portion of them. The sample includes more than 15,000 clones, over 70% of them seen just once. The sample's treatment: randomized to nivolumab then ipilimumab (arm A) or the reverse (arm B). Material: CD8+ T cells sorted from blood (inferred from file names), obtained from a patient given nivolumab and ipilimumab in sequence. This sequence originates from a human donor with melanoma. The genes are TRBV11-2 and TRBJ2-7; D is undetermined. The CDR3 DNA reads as TGTGCCAGCAGCTTGGCAGGTAACTACGAGCAGTACTTC. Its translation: CASSLAGNYEQYF. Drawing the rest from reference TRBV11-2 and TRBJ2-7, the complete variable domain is EAGVAQSPRYKIIEKRQSVAFWCNPISGHATLYWYQQILGQGPKLLIQFQNNGVVDDSQLPKDRFSAERLKGVDSTLKIQPAKLEDSAVYLCASSLAGNYEQYFGPGTRLTVT.